This T cell receptor (beta chain) is drawn from a study of beta chain features in type 1 diabetes. As for the study in general: All samples combined gave roughly 110,000,000 sorted cells for examination.

This CDR3 has 11 residues. V lost 5 bases to trimming and J lost 4 bases, with 6 bases between them. Per germline, CDR1 SQVTM and CDR2 ANQGSEA. Expressed TCRB transcripts were sequenced, since all the RNA that had been isolated was reverse transcribed. This table comes from immunoSEQ multiplex PCR, and its TCRdb copy is limited to in-frame clones, with some not included. Among 220,000 or so clones listed, around 68% were seen once. Based on CD45RO/CCR7/CD25/CD127/CD95/CD27, CD4+ regulatory, stem cell-like memory, naive and central memory cells were sorted. The chain uses TRBV29-1 and TRBJ2-1; no firm D call. The sequence derives from a man aged 25-45 years in good health. The sample taken for sequencing was naive CD4+ T cells from blood. The CDR3 is CSVSDYNEQFF. The DNA of the CDR3 is TGCAGCGTTTCAGATTACAATGAGCAGTTCTTC.